The 18 T cell receptor beta chains given below trace back to one sample, sequenced in a study of shared clonotypes between healthy human individuals (dated by TCRdb to about 2020). For the CD8 naive samples, CD45RO-negative cells were positively selected for CCR7, yielding a CD45RA+CCR7+ population from which TemRA cells were excluded. The library was built by means of the immunoSEQ multiplex PCR assay. Held by TCRdb, this immuneACCESS table contains in-frame sequences only and omits some clones. Under half of the omission traces to an unresolved V gene where checked; the cause of the rest is unknown. The sample includes about 2.2 million clones, with 90% to 95% observed a single time. Clones ranked in the top ten supply around 1.7% of the sample. The sample consisted of naive CD8+ T cells from PBMCs. The cell subset or site label for this specimen denotes: CD45RA+CCR7+. The receptors here all came from a man between 18 and 35 years old in good health. Some clones in this sample may be carry-over from other donors' samples.

The chain has TRBV4-1 and TRBJ1-1; TRBD1 is a possible D gene (6 bases). The V end lost 4 bases, the J end lost 3 bases, and 12 bases lay between the germline ends. Germline values: CDR1 MGHRA, CDR2 YSYEKL. The CDR3 sequence is 14 residues long. The CDR3 loop reads CASSPWGRDTEAFF. CDR3 sequence (DNA): TGCGCCAGCAGCCCCTGGGGGCGGGACACTGAAGCTTTCTTT.

The chain carries TRBV2 and TRBJ2-1; a weak D match, TRBD1 (5 bases). Germline V gene lookup returns CDR1 SNHLY and CDR2 FYNNEI. This CDR3 has 14 amino acids. Trimming stripped 1 base from V and 10 bases from J, with 14 bases between. The CDR3 reads CASSEGAGLREQFF. The CDR3 DNA follows: TGTGCCAGCAGTGAAGGGGCAGGGCTTCGGGAGCAGTTCTTC.

The chain uses TRBV19 and TRBJ1-5; no definite D call. The V gene lost 2 bases and the J gene lost 3 bases, with 11 bases spanning the gap. The CDR3 is 15 residues long. Germline V gene sequence: CDR1 LNHDA, CDR2 SQIVND (reference sequence). The CDR3 region is CASSIMAGTNQPQHF. The CDR3 nucleotides are TGTGCCAGTAGTATAATGGCAGGTACCAATCAGCCCCAGCATTTT.

This chain connects TRBV6-6 to TRBJ2-7; 7 positions agree with TRBD2. V shed 2 bases, J shed 4 bases, and the junction held 5 bases outside the gene matches. CDR3 length: 14 amino acids. Germline CDR1 reads MNHNY; CDR2 reads SVGAGI (reference sequence). The CDR3, as DNA: TGTGCCAGCAGTTACGGGGGAGGGCCTTACGAGCAGTACTTC. It yields the protein CASSYGGGPYEQYF.

J is TRBJ2-7 and V is TRBV14; D possibly corresponds to TRBD1 (7 bases). The CDR3 has 16 residues. Trimming cost V 4 bases and J 3 bases, with 19 bases left between them. The germline V gene encodes CDR1 SGHDN and CDR2 FVKESK. Here the CDR3 DNA reads TGTGCCAGCAGCCGCGGGACAGTTGGGCTGAGCTACGAGCAGTACTTC. Its protein is CASSRGTVGLSYEQYF.

About this clone itself: Within the sample, other DNA sequences also encode this same CDR3. The genes are TRBV6-5 and TRBJ2-7; a possible D gene is TRBD2 (7 bases). CDR1 is MNHEY, CDR2 SVGAGI, per germline. This CDR3 region has 14 residues. V dropped 2 bases and J dropped 2 bases, with 10 bases sitting between them. CDR3 sequence: CASSYRGGTYEQYF. In DNA, the CDR3 is TGTGCCAGCAGTTACAGGGGGGGAACCTACGAGCAGTACTTC.

This rearrangement joins TRBV5-1 to TRBJ2-7, with D possibly being TRBD2 (5 bases). V lost 6 bases, J lost 1 base, and 20 bases lay in between. Germline CDR1 is SGHRS and CDR2 is YFSETQ. The CDR3 extends over 16 amino acids. The CDR3 nucleotides are TGCGCCAGCAACAAAGAAGAGGGTCAGAGATCCTACGAGCAGTACTTC. This encodes CASNKEEGQRSYEQYF.

The V gene is TRBV9, the J gene TRBJ1-1, with D possibly being TRBD1 (6 bases). In germline, CDR1 is SGDLS, CDR2 YYNGEE. Trimming removed 4 bases at V and 5 bases at J, with 21 bases between. The CDR3 extends over 16 amino acids. CDR3 sequence: CASSPTQNRVGTEAFF. The CDR3 DNA is TGTGCCAGCAGCCCGACGCAGAACAGGGTGGGAACTGAAGCTTTCTTT.

This sequence joins TRBV2 and TRBJ2-5; 12 nucleotides align to TRBD1. The CDR3 is made up of 14 amino acids. Trimming removed 8 bases from V and 5 bases from J; junction bases left unmatched: 6. In germline, CDR1 is SNHLY, CDR2 FYNNEI. DNA for the CDR3: TGTGCCAGCCTTGGGACAGGGGGCGTCGAGACCCAGTACTTC. Translating gives CASLGTGGVETQYF.

The chain links TRBV27 to TRBJ2-7, with D possibly matching TRBD1 (6 bases). The V end was cut by 0 bases, the J end by 2 bases, with 11 bases between. The CDR3 extends over 15 amino acids. Germline assignment: CDR1 MNHEY and CDR2 SMNVEV (reference sequence). The chain's CDR3 is CASSLSQGRAYEQYF. The DNA of the CDR3 is TGTGCCAGCAGTTTATCGCAGGGGCGAGCCTACGAGCAGTACTTC.

This clone has just one count. CDR3 DNA sequence: TGTGCCAGCTCACCCCCGACAGGGGCAAGTACGACCCAGTACTTC. Protein product: CASSPPTGASTTQYF. V gene TRBV18 combines with J gene TRBJ2-5; the match to TRBD1 covers 8 bases. The CDR3 is made up of 15 amino acids. Unmatched junction bases numbered 10, after V lost 3 bases and J lost 7 bases. Per the germline V gene, CDR1 is KGHSH and CDR2 is LQKENI.

The genes are TRBV13 and TRBJ2-4, with D tentatively TRBD1 or TRBD2 (5 bases each). Germline-derived CDR1 and CDR2 are PRHDT and FYEKMQ (reference sequence). The CDR3 sequence is 15 residues long. Trimming took off 5 bases at V and 2 bases at J, with 13 bases between the two ends. As DNA, the CDR3 is TGTGCCAGCAGCCTCAGGGAGATTCCCAAAAACATTCAGTACTTC. It encodes CASSLREIPKNIQYF.

Only one count was recorded for this clone. This chain uses TRBV28 with TRBJ2-2; 7 bases agree with TRBD1. Per germline, CDR1 MDHEN and CDR2 SYDVKM. CDR3 length: 15 amino acids. Trimming at V came to 3 bases and at J to 4 bases, leaving 5 bases not matched to a gene. The CDR3 sequence is CASSFHRGPTGELFF. Written as DNA, the CDR3 is TGTGCCAGCAGTTTCCACAGGGGCCCCACCGGGGAGCTGTTTTTT.

This chain joins TRBV7-9 and TRBJ2-7, with 9 bases identical to TRBD1. CDR1 and CDR2 (germline): SEHNR, FQNEAQ (reference sequence). V was pared by 8 bases and J by 1 base, with 9 bases of the junction left unmatched. The CDR3 extends over 15 amino acids. The CDR3 reads CASRAGGTGSYEQYF. The CDR3 bases are TGTGCCAGCCGCGCCGGCGGGACAGGGTCCTACGAGCAGTACTTC.

This rearrangement joins TRBV7-9 to TRBJ2-1, with 8 bases fitting TRBD2. The CDR3 is 15 residues long. CDR1 is SEHNR and CDR2 is FQNEAQ in the germline V gene (reference sequence). The V gene end was trimmed by 5 bases and the J gene end by 5 bases; junction bases not matched to a gene: 8. The CDR3 DNA sequence: TGTGCCAGCAGCCCAACTAGCGGAGTAGACAATGAGCAGTTCTTC. Protein product: CASSPTSGVDNEQFF.

The count of this clone is one. The chain is built from TRBV5-1 and TRBJ1-1, with 9 bases fitting TRBD1. This CDR3 region has 13 residues. V trimming: 4 bases; J trimming: 6 bases; junction bases outside the gene matches: 4. Germline V gene data show CDR1 as SGHRS and CDR2 as YFSETQ. The CDR3 region is CASSPTGGSEAFF. CDR3 coding DNA: TGCGCCAGCAGCCCCACAGGGGGCTCTGAAGCTTTCTTT.

This clone showed up just a few times. This chain links TRBV19 with TRBJ1-1; D gene uncertain. Trimming removed 6 bases at V and 11 bases at J, with 13 bases between. The CDR3 loop spans 11 amino acids. Germline CDR1 and CDR2: LNHDA and SQIVND (reference sequence). The CDR3 spells CASREGYSAFF. The CDR3 nucleotides read TGTGCCAGTAGAGAAGGGTATTCGGCTTTCTTT.

This rearrangement joins TRBV9 to TRBJ2-1; 15 positions agree with TRBD2. Looked up from germline, CDR1 is SGDLS and CDR2 is YYNGEE. Unmatched junction bases numbered 5, after V lost 3 bases and J lost 4 bases. The CDR3 is made up of 17 amino acids. The CDR3 DNA reads as TGTGCCAGCAGCGCCGAGGGACTAGCGGGAGGTTACAATGAGCAGTTCTTC. Encoded protein: CASSAEGLAGGYNEQFF. Using reference TRBV9 and TRBJ2-1 for the parts outside the CDR3, the full variable domain is DSGVTQTPKHLITATGQRVTLRCSPRSGDLSVYWYQQSLDQGLQFLIQYYNGEERAKGNILERFSAQQFPDLHSELNLSSLELGDSALYFCASSAEGLAGGYNEQFFGPGTRLTVL.